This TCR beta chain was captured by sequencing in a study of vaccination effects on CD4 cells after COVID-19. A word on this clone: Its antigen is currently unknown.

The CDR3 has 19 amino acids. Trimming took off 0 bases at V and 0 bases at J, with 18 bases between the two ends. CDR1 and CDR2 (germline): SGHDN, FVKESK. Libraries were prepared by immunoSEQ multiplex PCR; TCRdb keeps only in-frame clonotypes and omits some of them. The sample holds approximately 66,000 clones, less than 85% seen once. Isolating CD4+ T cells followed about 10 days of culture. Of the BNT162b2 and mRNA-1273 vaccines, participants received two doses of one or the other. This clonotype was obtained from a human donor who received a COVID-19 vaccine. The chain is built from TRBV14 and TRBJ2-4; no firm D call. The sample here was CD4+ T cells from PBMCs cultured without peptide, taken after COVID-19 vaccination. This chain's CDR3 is CASSQDYSAIPLAKNIQYF. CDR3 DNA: TGTGCCAGCAGCCAAGATTATTCCGCAATTCCGCTAGCCAAAAACATTCAGTACTTC. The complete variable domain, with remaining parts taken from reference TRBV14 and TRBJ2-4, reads EAGVTQFPSHSVIEKGQTVTLRCDPISGHDNLYWYRRVMGKEIKFLLHFVKESKQDESGMPNNRFLAERTGGTYSTLKVQPAELEDSGVYFCASSQDYSAIPLAKNIQYFGAGTRLSVL.